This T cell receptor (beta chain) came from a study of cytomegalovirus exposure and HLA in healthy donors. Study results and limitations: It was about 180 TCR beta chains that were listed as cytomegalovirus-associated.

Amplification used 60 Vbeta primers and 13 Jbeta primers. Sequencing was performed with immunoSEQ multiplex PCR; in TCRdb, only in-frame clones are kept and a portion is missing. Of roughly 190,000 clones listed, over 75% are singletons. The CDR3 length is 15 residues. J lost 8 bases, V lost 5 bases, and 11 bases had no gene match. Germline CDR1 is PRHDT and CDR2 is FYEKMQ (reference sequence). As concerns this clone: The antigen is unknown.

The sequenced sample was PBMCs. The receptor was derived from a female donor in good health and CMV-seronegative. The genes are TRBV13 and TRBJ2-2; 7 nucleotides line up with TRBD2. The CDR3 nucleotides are TGTGCCAGCAGCCAGATGCTGACAGCGGGAGGGGAGCTGTTTTTT. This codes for CASSQMLTAGGELFF.